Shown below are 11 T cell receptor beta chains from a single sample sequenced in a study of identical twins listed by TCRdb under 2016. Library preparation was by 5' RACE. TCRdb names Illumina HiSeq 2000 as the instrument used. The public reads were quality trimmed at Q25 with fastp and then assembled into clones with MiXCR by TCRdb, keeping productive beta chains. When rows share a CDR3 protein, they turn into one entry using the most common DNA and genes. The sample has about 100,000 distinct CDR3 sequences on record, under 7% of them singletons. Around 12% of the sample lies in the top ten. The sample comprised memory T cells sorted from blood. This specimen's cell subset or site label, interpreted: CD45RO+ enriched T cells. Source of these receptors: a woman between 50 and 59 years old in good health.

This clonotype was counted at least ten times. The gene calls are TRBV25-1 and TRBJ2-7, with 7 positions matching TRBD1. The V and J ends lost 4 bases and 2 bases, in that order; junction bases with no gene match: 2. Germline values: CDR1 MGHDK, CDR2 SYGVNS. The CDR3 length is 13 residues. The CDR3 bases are TGTGCCAGCAGTGCCGGGACAGCCTACGAGCAGTACTTC. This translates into CASSAGTAYEQYF.

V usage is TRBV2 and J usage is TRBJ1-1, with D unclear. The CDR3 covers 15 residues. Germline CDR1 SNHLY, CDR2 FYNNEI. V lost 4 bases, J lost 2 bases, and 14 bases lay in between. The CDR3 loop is CASSVQFSSNTEAFF. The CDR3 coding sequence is TGTGCCAGCAGTGTTCAGTTTTCCTCCAACACTGAAGCTTTCTTT.

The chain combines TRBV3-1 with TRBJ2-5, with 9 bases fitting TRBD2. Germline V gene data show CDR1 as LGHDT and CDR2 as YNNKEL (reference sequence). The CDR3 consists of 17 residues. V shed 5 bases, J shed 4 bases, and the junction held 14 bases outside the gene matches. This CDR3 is CASSSGTREGPSETQYF. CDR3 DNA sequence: TGTGCCAGCAGCTCAGGGACGCGGGAGGGCCCCTCAGAGACCCAGTACTTC.

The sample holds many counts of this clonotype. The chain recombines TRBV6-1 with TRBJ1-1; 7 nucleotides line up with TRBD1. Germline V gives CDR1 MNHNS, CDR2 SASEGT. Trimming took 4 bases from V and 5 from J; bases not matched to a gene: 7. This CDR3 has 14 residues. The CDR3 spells CASSATGQGTEAFF. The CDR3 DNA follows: TGTGCCAGCAGTGCGACAGGGCAGGGTACTGAAGCTTTCTTT.

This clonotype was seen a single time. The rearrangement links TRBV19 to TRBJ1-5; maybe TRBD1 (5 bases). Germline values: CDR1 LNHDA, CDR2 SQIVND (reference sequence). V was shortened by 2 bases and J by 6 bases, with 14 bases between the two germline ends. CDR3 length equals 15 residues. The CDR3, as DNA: TGTGCCAGTAGTATAATTCATGGGGGAGGTCAGCCCCAGCATTTT. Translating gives CASSIIHGGGQPQHF.

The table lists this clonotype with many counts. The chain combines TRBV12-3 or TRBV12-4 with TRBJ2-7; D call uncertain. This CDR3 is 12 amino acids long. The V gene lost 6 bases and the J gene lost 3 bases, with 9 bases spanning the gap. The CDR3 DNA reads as TGTGCCAGCAGCAATAACTACTACGAGCAGTACTTC. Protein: CASSNNYYEQYF.

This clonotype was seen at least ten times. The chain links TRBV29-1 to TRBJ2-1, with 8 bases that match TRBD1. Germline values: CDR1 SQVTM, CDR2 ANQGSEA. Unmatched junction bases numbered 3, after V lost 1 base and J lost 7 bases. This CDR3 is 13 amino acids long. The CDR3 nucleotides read TGCAGCGTTGAAGGGACAGGGCTTAATGAGCAGTTCTTC. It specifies CSVEGTGLNEQFF.

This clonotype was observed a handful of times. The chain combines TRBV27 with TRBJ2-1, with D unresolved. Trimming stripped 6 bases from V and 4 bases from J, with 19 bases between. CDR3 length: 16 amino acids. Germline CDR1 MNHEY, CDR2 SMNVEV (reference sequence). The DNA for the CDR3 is TGTGCCAGCAGGAGTGAGGCCAGCGTGGGGTACAATGAGCAGTTCTTC. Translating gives CASRSEASVGYNEQFF.

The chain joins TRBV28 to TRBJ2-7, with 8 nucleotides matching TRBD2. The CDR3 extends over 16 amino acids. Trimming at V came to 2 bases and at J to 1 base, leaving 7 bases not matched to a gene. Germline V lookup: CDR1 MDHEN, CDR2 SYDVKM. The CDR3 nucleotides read TGTGCCAGCAGTTTAGGGGGAGCGGGAGAATCCTACGAGCAGTACTTC. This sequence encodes CASSLGGAGESYEQYF. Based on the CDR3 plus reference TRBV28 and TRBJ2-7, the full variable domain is DVKVTQSSRYLVKRTGEKVFLECVQDMDHENMFWYRQDPGLGLRLIYFSYDVKMKEKGDIPEGYSVSREKKERFSLILESASTNQTSMYLCASSLGGAGESYEQYFGPGTRLTVT.

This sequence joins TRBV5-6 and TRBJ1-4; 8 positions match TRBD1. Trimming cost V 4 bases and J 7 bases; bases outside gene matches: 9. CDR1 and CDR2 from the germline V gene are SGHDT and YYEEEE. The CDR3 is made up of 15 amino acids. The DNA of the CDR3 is TGTGCCAGCAGCATTCGACAGGGGAGGAGTGAAAAACTGTTTTTT. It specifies CASSIRQGRSEKLFF.

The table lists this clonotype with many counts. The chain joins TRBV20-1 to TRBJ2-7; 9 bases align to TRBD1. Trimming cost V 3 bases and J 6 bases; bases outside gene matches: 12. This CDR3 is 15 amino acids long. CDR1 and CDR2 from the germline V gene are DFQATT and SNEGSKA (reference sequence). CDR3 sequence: CSARADGTGSREQYF. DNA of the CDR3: TGCAGTGCTAGGGCCGACGGGACAGGGTCTCGCGAGCAGTACTTC.